One sample yielded the 10 T cell receptor beta chains listed below, sequenced in a study of blood T cell repertoires in COVID-19. This table comes from immunoSEQ multiplex PCR, and its TCRdb copy is limited to in-frame clones, with some not included. The sample yields roughly 300,000 clones, roughly 93% seen once. Sequencing was carried out using PBMCs or T cells enriched from blood (not recorded which). The source of these receptors is a middle-aged woman with acute COVID-19.

The chain couples TRBV9 to TRBJ2-1, with D maybe TRBD2 (6 bases). The CDR3 consists of 19 residues. Trimming pared 4 bases from V and 0 bases from J, leaving 23 bases between. Germline CDR1 reads SGDLS; CDR2 reads YYNGEE. In nucleotides, the CDR3 is TGTGCCAGCAGCACCAGGGCTGCGGATAGCGGAGGCTCCTACAATGAGCAGTTCTTC. Translated, it gives CASSTRAADSGGSYNEQFF.

V usage is TRBV3-1 (or the pseudogene TRBV3-2) and J usage is TRBJ2-5, with TRBD2 identical over 12 bases. V dropped 4 bases and J dropped 4; count of bases not matched to a gene: 10. There are 17 residues in the CDR3. The germline V gene has CDR1 LGHDT and CDR2 YNNKEL (reference sequence). The CDR3 region is CASSRFSASGGAETQYF. CDR3 DNA sequence: TGTGCCAGCAGCCGTTTTTCTGCTAGCGGGGGGGCAGAGACCCAGTACTTC.

The V gene is TRBV4-1, the J gene TRBJ1-1; D is unclear. This CDR3 has 16 amino acids. Germline V gene sequence: CDR1 MGHRA, CDR2 YSYEKL. V lost 4 bases and J lost 0, with 15 bases in between. Written as DNA, the CDR3 is TGCGCCAGCAGCCCCAGGCTTTTACAGATGAACACTGAAGCTTTCTTT. Translation gives CASSPRLLQMNTEAFF.

This clone was detected only a few times. This chain links TRBV21-1 with TRBJ1-5; the DNA was not used to check the table's D call, TRBD1. TRBV21-1 has pseudogene status. This CDR3 has 16 residues. CDR3 in amino acids: CASSNSGTDYYQPQHF. Here the CDR3 DNA reads TGTGCCAGCAGCAACTCCGGGACAGACTATTATCAGCCCCAGCATTTT.

The gene calls are TRBV12-3 or TRBV12-4 and TRBJ2-1, with D hard to call. The CDR3 consists of 12 residues. V lost 1 base and J lost 13, with 11 bases in between. CDR3 sequence: CASSLVLPFQFF. The CDR3 DNA reads as TGTGCCAGCAGTTTAGTTCTACCGTTTCAGTTCTTC.

The chain couples TRBV19 to TRBJ1-2; D remains ambiguous. This CDR3 comprises 14 residues. CDR1 is LNHDA and CDR2 is SQIVND in the germline V gene (reference sequence). The ends were cut back, 3 bases at V and 0 bases at J, with 8 bases in the middle. CDR3 loop: CASSIGDSNYGYTF. CDR3 sequence (DNA): TGTGCCAGTAGTATTGGAGATTCTAACTATGGCTACACCTTC.

The chain uses TRBV7-8 and TRBJ2-1; 10 bases align to TRBD2. Germline-derived CDR1 and CDR2 are SGHVS and FQNEAQ. Unmatched junction bases numbered 14, after V lost 0 bases and J lost 6 bases. This CDR3 has 19 residues. CDR3 bases: TGTGCCAGCAGCTTAGCAAAGGGGAGCGGGAGGGCCTCGGCCAATGAGCAGTTCTTC. It specifies CASSLAKGSGRASANEQFF.

The chain couples TRBV5-1 to TRBJ2-1, with TRBD2 matching 9 bases. Germline CDR1 SGHRS, CDR2 YFSETQ. Trimming removed 5 bases from V and 7 bases from J; junction bases left unmatched: 10. The CDR3 consists of 15 residues. CDR3 sequence (DNA): TGCGCCAGCAGTAGCCTAGCGGGGACTCGGAATGAGCAGTTCTTC. Its translation: CASSSLAGTRNEQFF.

V gene TRBV6-5 combines with J gene TRBJ2-7; 7 nucleotides match TRBD2. The CDR3 sequence is 16 residues long. Germline V gene sequence: CDR1 MNHEY, CDR2 SVGAGI. Trimming removed 3 bases from V and 0 bases from J; junction bases left unmatched: 8. CDR3 in amino acids: CASSYTSAHTSYEQYF. CDR3 bases: TGTGCCAGCAGTTATACTAGCGCCCACACCTCCTACGAGCAGTACTTC.

V gene TRBV7-3 combines with J gene TRBJ2-2, with TRBD2 matching over 11 bases. This CDR3 region has 16 residues. V shed 4 bases, J shed 3 bases, and the junction held 4 bases outside the gene matches. Germline loops: CDR1 SGHTA, CDR2 FQGTGA. CDR3 loop: CASSYGTSGYTGELFF. DNA of the CDR3: TGTGCCAGCAGCTACGGGACTAGCGGTTACACCGGGGAGCTGTTTTTT.